These T cell receptor beta chains were read from a single sample in a study of blood T cell repertoires in COVID-19. Assay: immunoSEQ multiplex PCR; the TCRdb copy retains only in-frame clones and omits some. The sample shows roughly 63,000 clones, about 87% of them seen only once. The sequenced material came from peripheral blood. These receptors were obtained from a man aged 55-75 years with acute or convalescent COVID-19. CDR3s include the opening cysteine and the closing phenylalanine or tryptophan. D genes are given only for firm matches. Size is omitted from some rows. Given values are once, few, many or a class for expanded clones.

cdr3_nt cdr3_aa d_call v_call clone_size j_call
TGTGCCAGCAGTGAGGAGGTGCAGAATTCCTACGAGCAGTACTTC CASSEEVQNSYEQYF - TRBV2 - TRBJ2-7
TGTGCCAGCACAGTGGGTAAACCCGGGGGCTACACCTTC CASTVGKPGGYTF - TRBV2 - TRBJ1-2
TGTGCCAGCAGCTTGGCTCTAGCGGGAGGCGATGAGCAGTTCTTC CASSLALAGGDEQFF TRBD2 TRBV5-8 - TRBJ2-1
TGTGCCAGCTCGTACAGTGAGAACACTGAAGCTTTCTTT CASSYSENTEAFF - TRBV18 - TRBJ1-1
TGCGCCAGCAGCTCGGTACCCGGGACAATATACGAGCAGTACTTC CASSSVPGTIYEQYF - TRBV5-1 - TRBJ2-7
TGTGCCTGGAGTGTACAGGGAACCTCTGGAAACACCATATATTTT CAWSVQGTSGNTIYF - TRBV30 - TRBJ1-3
TGTGCCAGCACCCCCCTCCGGACTCCAACCTGGGCGTTCTTC CASTPLRTPTWAFF - TRBV28 - TRBJ2-1
TGCGCCAGCAGCTTCTGGAGAGCAACTAATGAAAAACTGTTTTTT CASSFWRATNEKLFF - TRBV5-1 - TRBJ1-4
TGTGCCAGCAGTTTCGCTGGGGCGGCTCAATACGAGCAGTACTTC CASSFAGAAQYEQYF - TRBV2 - TRBJ2-7
TGTGCCAGTAGCTTCGCAGTGAGCAATCAGCCCCAGCATTTT CASSFAVSNQPQHF - TRBV19 medium-sized TRBJ1-5
TGTGCCAGCAGTTCCGGCACAGATACGCAGTATTTT CASSSGTDTQYF - TRBV28 - TRBJ2-3
TGCAGCGTTGATATAGACAATGAGCAGTTCTTC CSVDIDNEQFF - TRBV29-1 - TRBJ2-1
TGTGCCAGCAGCTTAGGGGGGGGGCCAGATACGCAGTATTTT CASSLGGGPDTQYF - TRBV11-2 - TRBJ2-3
TGCGCCAGCAGCTTGGTGGGACAGCGTCAATACCTGGAGACCCAGTACTTC CASSLVGQRQYLETQYF TRBD1 TRBV5-1 few TRBJ2-5
TGTGCCAGCAGACGGGAGTTCCAAGAGACCCAGTACTTC CASRREFQETQYF - TRBV28 - TRBJ2-5
TGCGCCAGCAGCCAGGGGGCGGGACAGGGAAGGTTAGTCCATGGCTACACCTTC CASSQGAGQGRLVHGYTF TRBD1 TRBV4-1 - TRBJ1-2
TGCGCCAGCAGCCAAGATCCCGAGCCCCGAGGTGTGCCCCAGCATTTT CASSQDPEPRGVPQHF - TRBV4-3 - TRBJ1-5
TGTGCCAGCAGCCTATGGGCAGATTACTCTGGAAACACCATATATTTT CASSLWADYSGNTIYF - TRBV28 once TRBJ1-3
TGTGCCTGGAGTAGTAGGGGGTGGTCCTATAATTCACCCCTCCACTTT CAWSSRGWSYNSPLHF - TRBV30 few TRBJ1-6
TGTGCCAGCAGTCCGCTGGGACAGTTTAACACAGATACGCAGTATTTT CASSPLGQFNTDTQYF TRBD1 TRBV27 - TRBJ2-3
TGTGCCAGCAGCTTCCAACAGGGGCTCACTGAAGCTTTCTTT CASSFQQGLTEAFF TRBD1 TRBV3-1/TRBV3-2 - TRBJ1-1
TGTGCCAGCCGCGCCTCTAGCGGGAGTACGTCCGGGGAGCTGTTTTTT CASRASSGSTSGELFF TRBD2 TRBV7-2 - TRBJ2-2
TGTGCCACCAGTGATTCGGGACAGCTCTCCTACAATGAGCAGTTCTTC CATSDSGQLSYNEQFF TRBD1 TRBV24-1 few TRBJ2-1
TGTGCCAGCAGCGTAGGACTAGCGGAAGAGACCCAGTACTTC CASSVGLAEETQYF TRBD2 TRBV9 - TRBJ2-5
TGTGCCATCAGTGAGGGCAGGGGTCATAATTCACCCCTCCACTTT CAISEGRGHNSPLHF - TRBV10-3 few TRBJ1-6
TGTGCCAGCCCTACCTCTCTATCCTCGAACACTGAAGCTTTCTTT CASPTSLSSNTEAFF - TRBV28 - TRBJ1-1